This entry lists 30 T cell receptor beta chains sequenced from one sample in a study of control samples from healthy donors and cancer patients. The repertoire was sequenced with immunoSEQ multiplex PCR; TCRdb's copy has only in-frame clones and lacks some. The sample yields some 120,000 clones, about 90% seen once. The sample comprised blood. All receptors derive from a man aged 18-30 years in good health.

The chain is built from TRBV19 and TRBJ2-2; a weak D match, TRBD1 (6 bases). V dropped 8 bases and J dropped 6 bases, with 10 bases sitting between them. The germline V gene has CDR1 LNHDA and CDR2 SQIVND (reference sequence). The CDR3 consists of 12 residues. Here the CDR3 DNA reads TGTGCCAGTGCACAGGGTCCCGGGGAGCTGTTTTTT. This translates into CASAQGPGELFF.

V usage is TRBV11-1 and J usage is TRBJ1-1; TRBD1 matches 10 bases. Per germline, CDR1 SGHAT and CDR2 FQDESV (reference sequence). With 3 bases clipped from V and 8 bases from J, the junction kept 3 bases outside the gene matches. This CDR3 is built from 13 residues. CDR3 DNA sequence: TGTGCCAGCAGCTTGGGACAGGGGAGGGAAGCTTTCTTT. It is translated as CASSLGQGREAFF.

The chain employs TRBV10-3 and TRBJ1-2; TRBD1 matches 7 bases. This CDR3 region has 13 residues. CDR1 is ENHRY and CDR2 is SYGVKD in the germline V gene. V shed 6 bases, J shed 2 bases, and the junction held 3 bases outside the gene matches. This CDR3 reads CAISRGQNYGYTF. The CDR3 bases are TGTGCCATCAGCCGGGGACAGAACTATGGCTACACCTTC.

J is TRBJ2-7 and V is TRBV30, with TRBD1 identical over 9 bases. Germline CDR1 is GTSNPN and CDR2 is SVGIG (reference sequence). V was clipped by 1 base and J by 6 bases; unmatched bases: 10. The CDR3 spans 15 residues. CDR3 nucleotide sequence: TGTGCCTGGAGTGCGGGGACAGGGTTCCGATCCGAGCAGTACTTC. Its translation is CAWSAGTGFRSEQYF.

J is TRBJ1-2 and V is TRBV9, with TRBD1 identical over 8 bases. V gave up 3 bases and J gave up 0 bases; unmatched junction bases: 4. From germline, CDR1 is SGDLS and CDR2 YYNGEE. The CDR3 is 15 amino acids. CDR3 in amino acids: CASSAEDRANYGYTF. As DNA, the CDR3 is TGTGCCAGCAGCGCAGAGGACAGGGCTAACTATGGCTACACCTTC.

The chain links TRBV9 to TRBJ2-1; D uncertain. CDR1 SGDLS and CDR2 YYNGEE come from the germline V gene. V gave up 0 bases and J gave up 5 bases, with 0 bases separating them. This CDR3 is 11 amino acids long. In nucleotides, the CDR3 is TGTGCCAGCAGCGTAGACAATGAGCAGTTCTTC. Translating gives CASSVDNEQFF.

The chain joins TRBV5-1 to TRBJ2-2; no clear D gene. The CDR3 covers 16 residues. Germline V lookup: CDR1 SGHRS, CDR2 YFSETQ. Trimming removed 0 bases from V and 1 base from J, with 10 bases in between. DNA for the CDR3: TGCGCCAGCAGCTTGGCCAAACTTTGGAACACCGGGGAGCTGTTTTTT. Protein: CASSLAKLWNTGELFF. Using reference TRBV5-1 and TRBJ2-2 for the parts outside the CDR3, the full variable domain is KAGVTQTPRYLIKTRGQQVTLSCSPISGHRSVSWYQQTPGQGLQFLFEYFSETQRNKGNFPGRFSGRQFSNSRSEMNVSTLELGDSALYLCASSLAKLWNTGELFFGEGSRLTVL.

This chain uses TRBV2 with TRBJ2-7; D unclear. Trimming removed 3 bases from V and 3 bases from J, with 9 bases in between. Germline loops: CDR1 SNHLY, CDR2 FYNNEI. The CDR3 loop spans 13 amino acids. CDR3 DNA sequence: TGTGCCAGCAGTGACAGGTTTTTCTACGAGCAGTACTTC. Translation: CASSDRFFYEQYF.

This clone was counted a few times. The CDR3 nucleotides are TGTGCCAGCATGGTTAGCGGGAATTATGAGCAGTTCTTC. Protein product: CASMVSGNYEQFF. V and J are TRBV27 and TRBJ2-1; TRBD2 matches at 8 bases. Trimming removed 7 bases from V and 8 bases from J; junction bases left unmatched: 7. Germline CDR1 and CDR2: MNHEY and SMNVEV (reference sequence). The CDR3 spans 13 residues.

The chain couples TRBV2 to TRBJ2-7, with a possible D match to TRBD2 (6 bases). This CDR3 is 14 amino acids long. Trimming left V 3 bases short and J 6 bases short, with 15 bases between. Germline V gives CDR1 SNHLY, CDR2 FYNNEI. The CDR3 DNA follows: TGTGCCAGCAGTGAGGTTCGGGAGCCTGGCGAGCAGTACTTC. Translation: CASSEVREPGEQYF.

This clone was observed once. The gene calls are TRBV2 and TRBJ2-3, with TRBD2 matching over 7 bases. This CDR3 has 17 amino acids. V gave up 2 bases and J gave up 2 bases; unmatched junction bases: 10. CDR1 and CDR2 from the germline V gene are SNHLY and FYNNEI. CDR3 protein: CASSESIAGGFTDTQYF. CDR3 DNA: TGTGCCAGCAGTGAATCTATAGCGGGTGGATTCACAGATACGCAGTATTTT.

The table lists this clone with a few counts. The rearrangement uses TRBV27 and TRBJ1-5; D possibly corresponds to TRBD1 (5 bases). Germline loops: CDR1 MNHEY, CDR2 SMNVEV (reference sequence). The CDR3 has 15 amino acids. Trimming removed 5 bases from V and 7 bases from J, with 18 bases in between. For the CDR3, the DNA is TGTGCCAGCAGTAGAGGGGTCCCATTGGGGCAGCCCCAGCATTTT. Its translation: CASSRGVPLGQPQHF.

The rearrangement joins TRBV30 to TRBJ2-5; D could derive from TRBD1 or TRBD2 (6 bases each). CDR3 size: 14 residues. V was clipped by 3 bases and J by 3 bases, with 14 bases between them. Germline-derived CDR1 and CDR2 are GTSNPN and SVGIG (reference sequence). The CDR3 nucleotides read TGTGCCTGGAGCCGGGGGCAGGGGAAAGAGACCCAGTACTTC. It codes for CAWSRGQGKETQYF.

The CDR3 here is CASSQDLGWNQPQHF. CDR3 coding DNA: TGCGCCAGCAGCCAAGATCTGGGATGGAATCAGCCCCAGCATTTT. The chain combines TRBV4-3 with TRBJ1-5; D is unclear. The CDR3 runs to 15 residues. V lost 0 bases, J lost 4 bases, and 10 bases lay in between. From germline, CDR1 is LGHNA and CDR2 YSLEER.

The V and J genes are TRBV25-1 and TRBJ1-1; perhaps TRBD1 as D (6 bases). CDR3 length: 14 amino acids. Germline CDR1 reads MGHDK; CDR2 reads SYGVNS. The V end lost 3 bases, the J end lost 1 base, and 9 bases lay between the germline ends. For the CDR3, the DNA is TGTGCCAGCAGTGATCCGGGGGCGAACACTGAAGCTTTCTTT. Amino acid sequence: CASSDPGANTEAFF.

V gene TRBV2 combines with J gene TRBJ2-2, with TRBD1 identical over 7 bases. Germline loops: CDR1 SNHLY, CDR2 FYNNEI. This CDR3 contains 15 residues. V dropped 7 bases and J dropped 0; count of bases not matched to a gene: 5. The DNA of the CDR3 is TGTGCCAGCAACTCTCAGGGGGCGAACACCGGGGAGCTGTTTTTT. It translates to CASNSQGANTGELFF.

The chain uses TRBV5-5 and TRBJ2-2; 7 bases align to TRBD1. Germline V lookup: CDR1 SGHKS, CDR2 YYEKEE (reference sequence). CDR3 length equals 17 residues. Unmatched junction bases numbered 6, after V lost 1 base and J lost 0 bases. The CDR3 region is CASSLKAGTANTGELFF. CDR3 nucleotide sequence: TGTGCCAGCAGCTTGAAAGCCGGGACAGCGAACACCGGGGAGCTGTTTTTT.

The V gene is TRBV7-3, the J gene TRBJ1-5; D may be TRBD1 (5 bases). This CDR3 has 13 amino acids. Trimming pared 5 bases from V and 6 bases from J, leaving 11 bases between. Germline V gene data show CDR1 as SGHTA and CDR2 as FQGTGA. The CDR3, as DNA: TGTGCCAGCAGCCTTGACCAGGGTCAGCCCCAGCATTTT. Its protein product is CASSLDQGQPQHF. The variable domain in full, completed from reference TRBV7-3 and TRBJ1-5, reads GAGVSQTPSNKVTEKGKYVELRCDPISGHTALYWYRQSLGQGPEFLIYFQGTGAADDSGLPNDRFFAVRPEGSVSTLKIQRTERGDSAVYLCASSLDQGQPQHFGDGTRLSIL.

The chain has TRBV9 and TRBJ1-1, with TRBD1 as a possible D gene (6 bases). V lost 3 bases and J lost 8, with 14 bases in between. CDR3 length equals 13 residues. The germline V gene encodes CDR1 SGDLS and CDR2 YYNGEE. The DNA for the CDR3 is TGTGCCAGCAGCGCCACACCAGGGGCCGAAGCTTTCTTT. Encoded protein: CASSATPGAEAFF.

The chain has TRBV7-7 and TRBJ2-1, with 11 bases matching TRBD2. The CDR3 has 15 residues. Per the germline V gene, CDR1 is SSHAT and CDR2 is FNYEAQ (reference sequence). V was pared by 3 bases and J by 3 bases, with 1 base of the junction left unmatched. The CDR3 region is CASSFGTSGYNEQFF. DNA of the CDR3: TGTGCCAGCAGCTTCGGGACTAGCGGCTACAATGAGCAGTTCTTC.

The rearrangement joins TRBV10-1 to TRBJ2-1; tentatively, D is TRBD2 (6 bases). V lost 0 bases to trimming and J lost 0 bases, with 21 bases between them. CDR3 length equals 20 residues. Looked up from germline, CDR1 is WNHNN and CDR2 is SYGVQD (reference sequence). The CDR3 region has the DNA TGCGCCAGCAGTGAGTCAGCGCTAGCGTCACCCTCTCGCTCCTACAATGAGCAGTTCTTC. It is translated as CASSESALASPSRSYNEQFF.

The CDR3 spells CATSRLGHGDEKLFF. CDR3 coding DNA: TGTGCCACCAGCAGACTGGGACACGGGGACGAAAAACTGTTTTTT. The chain employs TRBV15 and TRBJ1-4, with a weak D call TRBD1 (6 bases). V was cut by 2 bases and J by 8 bases, with 15 bases left in between. The length of the CDR3 is 15 residues. Per the germline V gene, CDR1 is LNHNV and CDR2 is YYDKDF (reference sequence).

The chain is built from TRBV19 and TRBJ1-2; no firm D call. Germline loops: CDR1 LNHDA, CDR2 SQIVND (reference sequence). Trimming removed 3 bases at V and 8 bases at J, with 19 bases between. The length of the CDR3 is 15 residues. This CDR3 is CASSMESDRGGGYTF. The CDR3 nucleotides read TGTGCCAGTAGTATGGAGTCCGACCGAGGAGGGGGCTACACCTTC.

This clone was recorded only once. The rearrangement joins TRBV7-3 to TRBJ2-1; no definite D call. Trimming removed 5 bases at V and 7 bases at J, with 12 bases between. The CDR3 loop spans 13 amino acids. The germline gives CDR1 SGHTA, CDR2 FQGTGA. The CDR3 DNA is TGTGCCAGCAGCCTCACCTACCCAAATGAGCAGTTCTTC. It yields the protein CASSLTYPNEQFF.

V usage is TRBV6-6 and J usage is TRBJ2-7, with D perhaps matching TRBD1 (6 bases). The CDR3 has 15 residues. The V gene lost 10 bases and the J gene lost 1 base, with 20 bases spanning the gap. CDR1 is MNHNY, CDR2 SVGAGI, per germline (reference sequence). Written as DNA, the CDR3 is TGTGCCACCCGGACAGCCCACCCCCGATCCTACGAGCAGTACTTC. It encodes CATRTAHPRSYEQYF.

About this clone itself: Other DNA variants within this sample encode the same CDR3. The CDR3 loop is CASSSTVNTEAFF. For the CDR3, the DNA is TGTGCCAGCAGTTCGACCGTGAACACTGAAGCTTTCTTT. The rearrangement links TRBV6-5 to TRBJ1-1; D ambiguous. With 4 bases removed from V and 0 bases from J, the gap between germline ends came to 6 bases. Germline CDR1 is MNHEY and CDR2 is SVGAGI. There are 13 residues in the CDR3.

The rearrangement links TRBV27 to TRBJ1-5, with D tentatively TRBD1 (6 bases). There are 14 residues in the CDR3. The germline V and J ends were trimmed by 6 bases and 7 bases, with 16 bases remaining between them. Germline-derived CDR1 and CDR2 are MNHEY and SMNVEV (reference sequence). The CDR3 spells CASRITGCCQPQHF. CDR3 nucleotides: TGTGCCAGCAGGATAACAGGGTGCTGCCAGCCCCAGCATTTT.

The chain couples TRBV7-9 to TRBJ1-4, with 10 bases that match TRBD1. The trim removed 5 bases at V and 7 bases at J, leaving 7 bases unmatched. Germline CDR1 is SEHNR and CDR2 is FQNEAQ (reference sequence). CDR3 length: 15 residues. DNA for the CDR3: TGTGCCAGCAGCCCCACCGGGACAGGGGTTGAAAAACTGTTTTTT. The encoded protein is CASSPTGTGVEKLFF.

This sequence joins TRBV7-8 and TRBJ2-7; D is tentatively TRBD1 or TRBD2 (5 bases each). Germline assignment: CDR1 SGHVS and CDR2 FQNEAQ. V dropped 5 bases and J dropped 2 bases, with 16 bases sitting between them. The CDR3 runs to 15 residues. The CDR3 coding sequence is TGTGCCAGCAGCCAACCGGGACCCAGAGCCTACGAGCAGTACTTC. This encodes CASSQPGPRAYEQYF. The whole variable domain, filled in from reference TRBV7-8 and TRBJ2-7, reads GAGVSQSPRYKVAKRGQDVALRCDPISGHVSLFWYQQALGQGPEFLTYFQNEAQLDKSGLPSDRFFAERPEGSVSTLKIQRTQQEDSAVYLCASSQPGPRAYEQYFGPGTRLTVT.

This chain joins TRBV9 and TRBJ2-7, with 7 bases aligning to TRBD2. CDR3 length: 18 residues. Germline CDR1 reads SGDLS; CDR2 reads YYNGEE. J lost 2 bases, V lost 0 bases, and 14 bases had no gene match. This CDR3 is CASSVGSLTGGGPYEQYF. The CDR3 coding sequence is TGTGCCAGCAGCGTAGGAAGTCTGACGGGAGGAGGACCCTACGAGCAGTACTTC.